These 11 T cell receptor beta chains came from one sample sequenced in a study of cytomegalovirus exposure and HLA in healthy donors. Use of 60 Vbeta and 13 Jbeta primers characterized the PCR. Data came from immunoSEQ multiplex PCR; TCRdb stores just in-frame clones and leaves some out. Of fewer than 200,000 clones listed, roughly 80% are singletons. The sample comprised PBMCs. These receptors came from a man between 40 and 49 years old in good health and CMV-seronegative.

As DNA, the CDR3 is TGTGCCAGCAGCTTAGGCGGGACAGTAGTTGGAGAGCAGTACTTC. Protein: CASSLGGTVVGEQYF. The chain joins TRBV7-2 to TRBJ2-7; D may be TRBD1 (7 bases). V dropped 1 base and J dropped 7 bases, with 17 bases sitting between them. The CDR3 contains 15 residues. Germline V gives CDR1 SGHTA, CDR2 FQGNSA.

The V call is TRBV5-4, the J call TRBJ1-2; D may be TRBD1 (5 bases). Germline V gene sequence: CDR1 SGHNT, CDR2 YYREEE (reference sequence). The ends were cut back, 2 bases at V and 8 bases at J, with 13 bases in the middle. The CDR3 extends over 13 amino acids. For the CDR3, the DNA is TGTGCCAGCAGCTTAACCCGGAGGGGAGGCTACACCTTC. Translated, it gives CASSLTRRGGYTF. The full variable domain, with the rest looked up from reference TRBV5-4 and TRBJ1-2, is ETGVTQSPTHLIKTRGQQVTLRCSSQSGHNTVSWYQQALGQGPQFIFQYYREEENGRGNFPPRFSGLQFPNYSSELNVNALELDDSALYLCASSLTRRGGYTFGSGTRLTVV.

The V and J genes are TRBV9 and TRBJ1-2, with 7 bases aligning to TRBD1. Germline trimming cut 6 bases from V and 4 bases from J; bases unmatched to any gene: 9. The CDR3 runs 14 residues. The germline CDR1 and CDR2 sequences are SGDLS and YYNGEE. CDR3 residues: CASKLEGAGYGYTF. The CDR3 nucleotides are TGTGCCAGCAAGCTAGAGGGGGCTGGCTATGGCTACACCTTC.

V and J are TRBV7-9 and TRBJ1-3; D is unresolved. Germline values: CDR1 SEHNR, CDR2 FQNEAQ (reference sequence). Deletions cut 3 bases from V and 5 bases from J, with 14 bases between. The CDR3 length is 15 residues. Here the CDR3 reads CASSLGGGLRNTIYF. The CDR3 bases are TGTGCCAGCAGCTTGGGTGGAGGGCTTCGAAACACCATATATTTT.

This chain joins TRBV6-5 and TRBJ2-5, with 12 bases that match TRBD2. The tail of the sequence fits TRBJ2-7 better, so the J call may be wrong. Germline CDR1 reads MNHEY; CDR2 reads SVGAGI. The CDR3 is 15 residues long. Here the CDR3 reads CASSKRTSGVYEQYF. The CDR3 DNA is TGTGCCAGCAGTAAACGGACTAGCGGGGTGTACGAGCAGTACTTC.

This chain joins TRBV5-1 and TRBJ1-2; D not resolved. Germline CDR1 and CDR2: SGHRS and YFSETQ. Trimming pared 2 bases from V and 0 bases from J, leaving 11 bases between. This CDR3 is 15 amino acids long. CDR3 amino acids: CASSFDGSTNYGYTF. The CDR3 coding sequence is TGCGCCAGCAGCTTTGATGGGAGCACTAACTATGGCTACACCTTC.

The chain carries TRBV19 and TRBJ2-4; TRBD1 might be the D (6 bases). This CDR3 is 14 amino acids long. CDR1 is LNHDA and CDR2 is SQIVND in the germline V gene (reference sequence). Trimming cost V 6 bases and J 11 bases, with 20 bases left between them. CDR3 sequence: CASSPDRRIGFQYF. The CDR3 DNA follows: TGTGCCAGTAGCCCCGACAGGAGAATAGGGTTTCAGTACTTC. Full variable domain (rest looked up from reference TRBV19 and TRBJ2-4): DGGITQSPKYLFRKEGQNVTLSCEQNLNHDAMYWYRQDPGQGLRLIYYSQIVNDFQKGDIAEGYSVSREKKESFPLTVTSAQKNPTAFYLCASSPDRRIGFQYFGAGTRLSVL.

This chain links TRBV5-6 with TRBJ1-1; no firm D call. The CDR3 extends over 13 amino acids. Germline V gene sequence: CDR1 SGHDT, CDR2 YYEEEE. Trimming removed 0 bases at V and 5 bases at J, with 8 bases between. The CDR3 protein is CASSLARDTEAFF. CDR3 bases: TGTGCCAGCAGCTTGGCCCGGGATACTGAAGCTTTCTTT.

This clone was recorded once. V gene TRBV12-2 combines with J gene TRBJ1-1. TRBV12-2 is given as a pseudogene. The CDR3 spans 13 residues. The CDR3 DNA reads TGTGCAAGTCGTCTGTCGCCGGGGACTGAAGCTTTCTTT. This translates into CASRLSPGTEAFF.

This chain uses TRBV27 with TRBJ2-1, with 7 bases that match TRBD1. This CDR3 contains 12 residues. Germline CDR1 and CDR2: MNHEY and SMNVEV (reference sequence). V shed 5 bases and J 14 bases; nucleotides not matched to a gene: 9. DNA for the CDR3: TGTGCCAGCAGTACGTGGACAGGAGCGGAGTTCTTC. Its translation is CASSTWTGAEFF.

The V gene is TRBV18, the J gene TRBJ2-7; D remains ambiguous. This CDR3 spans 13 amino acids. CDR1 is KGHSH and CDR2 is LQKENI in the germline V gene. The V end lost 2 bases, the J end lost 4 bases, and 9 bases lay between the germline ends. The CDR3 nucleotides are TGTGCCAGCTCACCAGGGCCTGGGTACGAGCAGTACTTC. Protein: CASSPGPGYEQYF.